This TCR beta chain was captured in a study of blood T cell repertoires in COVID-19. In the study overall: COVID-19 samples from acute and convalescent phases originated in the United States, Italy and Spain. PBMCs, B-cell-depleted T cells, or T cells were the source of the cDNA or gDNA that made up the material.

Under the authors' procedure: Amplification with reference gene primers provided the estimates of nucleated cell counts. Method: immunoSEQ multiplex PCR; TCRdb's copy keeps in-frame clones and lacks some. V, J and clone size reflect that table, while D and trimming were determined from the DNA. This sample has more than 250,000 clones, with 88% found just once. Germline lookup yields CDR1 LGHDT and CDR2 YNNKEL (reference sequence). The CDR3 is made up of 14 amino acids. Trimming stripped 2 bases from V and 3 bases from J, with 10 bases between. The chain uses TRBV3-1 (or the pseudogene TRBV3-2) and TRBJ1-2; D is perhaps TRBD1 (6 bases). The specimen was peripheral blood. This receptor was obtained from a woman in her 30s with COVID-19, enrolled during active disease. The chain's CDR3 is CASSQQGFDYGYTF. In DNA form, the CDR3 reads TGTGCCAGCAGCCAACAGGGGTTTGACTATGGCTACACCTTC.